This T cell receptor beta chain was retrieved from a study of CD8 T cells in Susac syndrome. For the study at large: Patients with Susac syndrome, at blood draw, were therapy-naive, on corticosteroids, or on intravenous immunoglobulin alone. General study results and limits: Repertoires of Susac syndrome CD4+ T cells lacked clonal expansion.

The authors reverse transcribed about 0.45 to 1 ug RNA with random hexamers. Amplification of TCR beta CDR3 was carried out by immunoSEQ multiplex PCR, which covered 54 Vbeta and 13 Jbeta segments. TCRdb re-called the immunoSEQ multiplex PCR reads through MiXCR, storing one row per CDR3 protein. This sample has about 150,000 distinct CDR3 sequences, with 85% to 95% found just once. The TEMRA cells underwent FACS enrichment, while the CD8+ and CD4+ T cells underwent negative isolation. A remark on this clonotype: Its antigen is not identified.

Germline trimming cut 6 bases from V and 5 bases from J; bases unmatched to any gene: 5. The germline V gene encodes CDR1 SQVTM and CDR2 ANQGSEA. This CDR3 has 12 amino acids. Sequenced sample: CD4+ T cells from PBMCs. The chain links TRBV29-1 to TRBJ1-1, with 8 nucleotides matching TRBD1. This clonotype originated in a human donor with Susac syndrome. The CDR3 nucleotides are TGCAGCGTGGACAGGGTGGCGACTGAAGCTTTCTTT. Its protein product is CSVDRVATEAFF.